Described below is a single T cell receptor (beta chain) sequence and its context. The target antigen is unknown. This CDR3 is built from 13 residues. Between the trimmed V and J ends, which lost 4 bases and 4 bases, there was a span of 8 bases. From germline, CDR1 is MGHDK and CDR2 SYGVNS. PCR employed 60 Vbeta and 13 Jbeta primers. The assay was immunoSEQ multiplex PCR, and TCRdb's table has in-frame clones only and misses some. The sample yields about 89,000 clones, about 80% seen once. This specimen belongs to a study of cytomegalovirus exposure and HLA in healthy donors. Study results and caveats: The authors enumerated around 150 TCR beta chains as linked to cytomegalovirus. Under in vitro conditions, a few CMV-associated chains were confirmed as specific for CMV antigens. Most TCR beta V segments were productive about 87% or about 30% of the time in an earlier analysis. An ancestry cluster, one associated with Asian ancestry, reportedly showed fewer N-insertions than the approximately 670-donor mean in a later analysis.

The gene calls are TRBV25-1 and TRBJ1-5; possibly TRBD1 for D (5 bases). Sample: PBMCs. This receptor was identified in a male donor in good health and CMV-seronegative. The DNA of the CDR3 is TGTGCCAGCAGTGCACAGGTAAATCAGCCCCAGCATTTT. Protein sequence: CASSAQVNQPQHF.